This TCR beta chain was profiled in a study of blood T cell repertoires in COVID-19. Study-level information: T cells, B-cell-depleted T cells, or PBMCs provided the cDNA or gDNA that served as material.

Those enrolled, adults aged about 18 to 89 years, came from around 24 US areas. Participants' own reports of clinical history determined their cohort assignment. V dropped 4 bases and J dropped 5 bases, with 17 bases sitting between them. Germline lookup yields CDR1 MNHEY and CDR2 SMNVEV (reference sequence). This CDR3 has 15 residues. In the original workflow: Reference gene primers were amplified, and this amplification served to estimate nucleated cell counts. Produced via immunoSEQ multiplex PCR; TCRdb's table is partial and in-frame only. From that table come the V and J calls and clone size; the DNA was used to work out D and trimming. Of more than 250,000 clones listed, approximately 88% were seen once; the top ten hold 0.95% to 1.5%.

The material sequenced was PBMCs or T cells enriched from blood (not recorded which). The chain is built from TRBV27 and TRBJ1-2; D possibly corresponds to TRBD1 (6 bases). The sequence came from a woman in her 40s with acute COVID-19. CDR3: CASSSSLRQAYGYTF. The CDR3 DNA follows: TGTGCCAGCAGTTCATCCCTTCGACAGGCATATGGCTACACCTTC.